This note documents a single T cell receptor beta chain sequence. The target antigen is unknown. Using its own MiXCR run on the RT-PCR reads, TCRdb lists one record per CDR3 protein. This repertoire shows some 850,000 distinct CDR3 sequences, about 18% found once; its top ten account for roughly 10%. These data belong to a study of response to subunit inactivated influenza vaccine. Study-wide results and limits: T cells newly recruited by each seasonal influenza vaccination are few, the authors suggested.

This CDR3 is 13 amino acids long. V dropped 6 bases and J dropped 6; count of bases not matched to a gene: 5. Germline lookup yields CDR1 DFQATT and CDR2 SNEGSKA (reference sequence). The gene calls are TRBV20-1 and TRBJ1-4; 9 bases are a match to TRBD1. The sequencing here drew on PBMCs from blood, taken roughly 5 days after vaccination. The receptor's source is a man aged 50-60 years who received an inactivated influenza vaccine. The CDR3 DNA reads as TGCAGTGCCAACAGGGGGCGCGATGAAAAACTGTTTTTT. Its translation: CSANRGRDEKLFF.